One and the same sample provided the 29 T cell receptor beta chains below, sequenced in a study of TIL therapy for anti-PD-1-resistant metastatic lung cancer. Time point specified: pre-treatment sample, taken before nivolumab and TIL therapy. Pleural nodules or supraclavicular lymph nodes made up most of the excised metastases sampled. Sequencing used immunoSEQ v3. TCRdb keeps only in-frame clones here, not all; method: immunoSEQ multiplex PCR. Of about 50,000 clones listed, 71% are singletons. The source was tumor tissue, collected at baseline. Receptors originate from a person aged 25 to 80 with non-small cell lung cancer.

This chain uses TRBV5-6 with TRBJ2-5; tentative D call: TRBD1 (6 bases). V lost 4 bases, J lost 5 bases, and 15 bases lay in between. In germline, CDR1 is SGHDT, CDR2 YYEEEE. CDR3 length: 14 residues. The CDR3, as DNA: TGTGCCAGCAGCGGGGCGGATAGGGGGGAGACCCAGTACTTC. This translates into CASSGADRGETQYF.

CDR3 in amino acids: CASSVVGTSRATQYF. The CDR3 coding sequence is TGTGCCAGCAGCGTAGTCGGGACTAGTCGGGCGACCCAGTACTTC. This chain links TRBV9 with TRBJ2-5, with 8 bases lining up with TRBD2. The CDR3 covers 15 residues. The V and J ends lost 0 bases and 7 bases, in that order; junction bases with no gene match: 8. CDR1 and CDR2 (germline): SGDLS, YYNGEE.

In this sample, this clone turned up a few times. V gene TRBV5-1 combines with J gene TRBJ2-1; tentative D call: TRBD1 (6 bases). Trimming cost V 7 bases and J 4 bases, with 18 bases left between them. The CDR3 is 15 residues long. The germline V gene encodes CDR1 SGHRS and CDR2 YFSETQ. The CDR3 reads CASSPGTLAYNEQFF. As DNA, the CDR3 is TGCGCCAGCTCTCCCGGGACACTTGCATACAATGAGCAGTTCTTC.

The rearrangement joins TRBV18 to TRBJ1-5, with TRBD1 matching 9 bases. The germline V gene encodes CDR1 KGHSH and CDR2 LQKENI. Trimming took 3 bases from V and 0 from J; bases not matched to a gene: 6. CDR3 length: 17 amino acids. The CDR3 protein is CASSPVWTGDSNQPQHF. DNA for the CDR3: TGTGCCAGCTCACCGGTTTGGACAGGGGATAGCAATCAGCCCCAGCATTTT.

This clone was picked up one time. This chain links TRBV5-4 with TRBJ2-7; D is uncertain. Germline lookup yields CDR1 SGHNT and CDR2 YYREEE (reference sequence). With 1 base removed from V and 3 bases from J, the gap between germline ends came to 11 bases. There are 14 residues in the CDR3. In nucleotides, the CDR3 is TGTGCCAGCAGCTTGTTCGGATCCAACTACGAGCAGTACTTC. This sequence encodes CASSLFGSNYEQYF.

This sequence joins TRBV7-9 and TRBJ2-7; tentatively, D is TRBD2 (6 bases). Germline V gives CDR1 SEHNR, CDR2 FQNEAQ (reference sequence). CDR3 length equals 14 residues. Deletions cut 3 bases from V and 3 bases from J, with 12 bases between. CDR3 sequence (DNA): TGTGCCAGCAGCTTGGGGGGAATCGGCTACGAGCAGTACTTC. Residues: CASSLGGIGYEQYF.

This clone was seen just once. The J gene is TRBJ2-1, the V gene TRBV13, with TRBD1 matching over 11 bases. V was pared by 5 bases and J by 6 bases, with 6 bases of the junction left unmatched. CDR3 length equals 15 residues. Germline V gene data show CDR1 as PRHDT and CDR2 as FYEKMQ (reference sequence). This CDR3 is CASSPRDRGINEQFF. CDR3 coding DNA: TGTGCCAGCAGCCCCCGGGACAGGGGGATCAATGAGCAGTTCTTC.

The chain is built from TRBV11-2 and TRBJ1-2, with a tentative D call TRBD1 (5 bases). The CDR3 sequence is 15 residues long. Germline V gene data show CDR1 as SGHAT and CDR2 as FQNNGV. The germline V and J ends were trimmed by 4 bases and 6 bases, with 18 bases remaining between them. CDR3 coding DNA: TGTGCCAGCAGCTCACGAGCCGGGGGATGGGATGGCTACACCTTC. This encodes CASSSRAGGWDGYTF.

CDR3 protein: CASIQGAGTGELFF. The CDR3 coding sequence is TGTGCCAGTATCCAGGGGGCAGGCACCGGGGAGCTGTTTTTT. V usage is TRBV19 and J usage is TRBJ2-2; 8 nucleotides line up with TRBD1. V shed 7 bases, J shed 4 bases, and the junction held 5 bases outside the gene matches. The CDR3 contains 14 residues. Looked up from germline, CDR1 is LNHDA and CDR2 is SQIVND (reference sequence).

The chain couples TRBV7-9 to TRBJ2-2; 14 positions match TRBD2. The J segment lost 5 bases and the V segment lost 4 bases, leaving 9 bases of the junction unmatched. There are 18 residues in the CDR3. Germline assignment: CDR1 SEHNR and CDR2 FQNEAQ (reference sequence). As DNA, the CDR3 is TGTGCCAGCAGCTCTCGGACTAGCGGGGGGAGAGGGACCGGGGAGCTGTTTTTT. Translating it yields CASSSRTSGGRGTGELFF.

The J gene is TRBJ2-2, the V gene TRBV14, with a possible D match to TRBD2 (6 bases). Germline-derived CDR1 and CDR2 are SGHDN and FVKESK. V lost 2 bases to trimming and J lost 5 bases, with 9 bases between them. CDR3 length: 14 residues. The CDR3 here is CASSQLGGTGELFF. The CDR3 bases are TGTGCCAGCAGCCAATTGGGGGGAACCGGGGAGCTGTTTTTT. Complete variable domain (other parts from reference TRBV14 and TRBJ2-2): EAGVTQFPSHSVIEKGQTVTLRCDPISGHDNLYWYRRVMGKEIKFLLHFVKESKQDESGMPNNRFLAERTGGTYSTLKVQPAELEDSGVYFCASSQLGGTGELFFGEGSRLTVL.

The chain employs TRBV20-1 and TRBJ1-2, with D unresolved. This CDR3 region has 11 residues. Germline values: CDR1 DFQATT, CDR2 SNEGSKA (reference sequence). The germline V and J ends were trimmed by 4 bases and 8 bases, with 11 bases remaining between them. The CDR3 sequence is CSAILWAGYTF. CDR3 bases: TGCAGTGCTATCCTGTGGGCCGGCTACACCTTC.

The chain employs TRBV28 and TRBJ1-6; TRBD1 is a possible D gene (5 bases). V shed 10 bases and J shed 7 bases, with 23 bases lying between them. Germline V gene lookup returns CDR1 MDHEN and CDR2 SYDVKM. This CDR3 has 16 residues. DNA for the CDR3: TGTGCCACAAAACACCGAACAGGTCAGGAGAATTCACCCCTCCACTTT. Protein product: CATKHRTGQENSPLHF.

The chain recombines TRBV6-4 with TRBJ2-1; tentative D call: TRBD2 (7 bases). V lost 3 bases and J lost 5, with 11 bases in between. This CDR3 has 14 residues. Per germline, CDR1 MRHNA and CDR2 SNTAGT. The DNA for the CDR3 is TGTGCCAGCAGTGAGAGCGGGACAAACAATGAGCAGTTCTTC. Translation: CASSESGTNNEQFF.

The rearrangement joins TRBV27 to TRBJ2-2; tentative D call: TRBD2 (5 bases). Deletions cut 5 bases from V and 4 bases from J, with 8 bases between. The CDR3 contains 13 residues. Germline V gene sequence: CDR1 MNHEY, CDR2 SMNVEV (reference sequence). The CDR3 is CASSRGSTGELFF. The DNA for the CDR3 is TGTGCCAGCAGTCGGGGTAGCACCGGGGAGCTGTTTTTT.

The chain links TRBV6-1 to TRBJ2-1; TRBD2 agrees at 9 bases. The germline CDR1 and CDR2 sequences are MNHNS and SASEGT. Trimming removed 3 bases from V and 9 bases from J; junction bases left unmatched: 3. This CDR3 is built from 13 residues. The CDR3 DNA reads as TGTGCCAGCAGTGAGGGTAGCGGGGGTGAGCAGTTCTTC. This encodes CASSEGSGGEQFF.

This rearrangement joins TRBV19 to TRBJ1-4, with D possibly TRBD1 on 5 matching bases. This CDR3 has 15 amino acids. Trimming stripped 6 bases from V and 8 bases from J, with 19 bases between. Per germline, CDR1 LNHDA and CDR2 SQIVND (reference sequence). The CDR3 region is CASSPAGTTREKLFF. DNA for the CDR3: TGTGCCAGTAGCCCCGCCGGGACCACAAGGGAAAAACTGTTTTTT.

The chain combines TRBV11-2 with TRBJ1-4; D ambiguous. The CDR3 loop spans 15 amino acids. The V and J ends lost 3 bases and 0 bases respectively, with 8 bases between them. Germline loops: CDR1 SGHAT, CDR2 FQNNGV. The CDR3 coding sequence is TGTGCCAGCAGCTTGGGGATTACAACTAATGAAAAACTGTTTTTT. Encoded protein: CASSLGITTNEKLFF. Together with reference TRBV11-2 and TRBJ1-4, the CDR3 gives the full variable domain: EAGVAQSPRYKIIEKRQSVAFWCNPISGHATLYWYQQILGQGPKLLIQFQNNGVVDDSQLPKDRFSAERLKGVDSTLKIQPAKLEDSAVYLCASSLGITTNEKLFFGSGTQLSVL.

This clone appeared a few times. J is TRBJ1-6 and V is TRBV4-1; D remains ambiguous. This CDR3 spans 16 amino acids. Trimming cost V 0 bases and J 3 bases, with 9 bases left between them. Germline assignment: CDR1 MGHRA and CDR2 YSYEKL. CDR3 amino acids: CASSQDPGLYNSPLHF. The CDR3 DNA reads as TGCGCCAGCAGCCAAGACCCGGGTCTCTATAATTCACCCCTCCACTTT.

The J gene is TRBJ2-1, the V gene TRBV30; D might be TRBD1 (5 bases). Trimming left V 4 bases short and J 9 bases short, with 7 bases between. The CDR3 spans 10 residues. Germline CDR1 and CDR2: GTSNPN and SVGIG (reference sequence). The DNA for the CDR3 is TGTGCCTGGAAGGACACTGAGCAGTTCTTC. Amino acids: CAWKDTEQFF.

The chain uses TRBV6-6 and TRBJ2-7; 11 bases match TRBD2. The CDR3 runs 14 residues. Germline V CDR1 and CDR2: MNHNY, SVGAGI (reference sequence). J was trimmed by 3 bases and V by 4 bases; bases with no gene match: 2. CDR3 DNA sequence: TGTGCCAGCAGTTCCGGGACTAGCGGCTACGAGCAGTACTTC. Encoded protein: CASSSGTSGYEQYF.

This chain joins TRBV15 and TRBJ1-5; a possible D gene is TRBD1 (5 bases). This CDR3 has 14 residues. Trimming stripped 3 bases from V and 5 bases from J, with 11 bases between. Germline CDR1 is LNHNV and CDR2 is YYDKDF (reference sequence). CDR3: CATSRPQADQPQHF. The CDR3 DNA sequence: TGTGCCACCAGCAGGCCACAGGCCGATCAGCCCCAGCATTTT.

The CDR3 DNA sequence: TGTGCCAGCAGCTCCGACAGACATGAGCAGTTCTTC. Encoded protein: CASSSDRHEQFF. The gene calls are TRBV7-2 and TRBJ2-1, with D possibly TRBD1 on 5 matching bases. CDR3 size: 12 residues. Deletions cut 4 bases from V and 8 bases from J, with 9 bases between. The germline gives CDR1 SGHTA, CDR2 FQGNSA.

The chain uses TRBV10-2 and TRBJ2-1; maybe TRBD1 (5 bases). Trimming shortened V by 7 bases and J by 5 bases, and 12 bases separated the two germline ends. This CDR3 contains 13 residues. Germline V gene data show CDR1 as WSHSY and CDR2 as SAAADI. Written as DNA, the CDR3 is TGCGCCAGCACCCGCGCCAGGGACAATGAGCAGTTCTTC. Encoded protein: CASTRARDNEQFF.

This clone was seen just once. The chain uses TRBV7-2 and TRBJ2-1; unclear D gene. This CDR3 comprises 14 residues. CDR1 and CDR2 from the germline V gene are SGHTA and FQGNSA. V lost 3 bases and J 0 bases, leaving 6 bases between the germline ends. The DNA for the CDR3 is TGTGCCAGCAGCTTTCTGAGCTCCTACAATGAGCAGTTCTTC. It is translated as CASSFLSSYNEQFF. The full variable domain, completed using reference TRBV7-2 and TRBJ2-1, is GAGVSQSPSNKVTEKGKDVELRCDPISGHTALYWYRQSLGQGLEFLIYFQGNSAPDKSGLPSDRFSAERTGGSVSTLTIQRTQQEDSAVYLCASSFLSSYNEQFFGPGTRLTVL.

CDR3: CASSLVGGSGDTQYF. As DNA, the CDR3 is TGTGCCAGCAGCTTAGTCGGAGGGAGTGGAGATACGCAGTATTTT. The chain links TRBV7-9 to TRBJ2-3; TRBD2 is a possible D gene (6 bases). CDR1 and CDR2 (germline): SEHNR, FQNEAQ (reference sequence). The CDR3 spans 15 residues. Trimming shortened V by 1 base and J by 5 bases, and 13 bases separated the two germline ends.

This chain connects TRBV5-4 to TRBJ2-1; 7 bases align to TRBD1. Germline assignment: CDR1 SGHNT and CDR2 YYREEE (reference sequence). The CDR3 is made up of 13 amino acids. The J segment lost 8 bases and the V segment lost 4 bases, leaving 6 bases of the junction unmatched. In nucleotides, the CDR3 is TGTGCCAGCAGCCCAGACAGGGTACATGAGCAGTTCTTC. This codes for CASSPDRVHEQFF.

The genes are TRBV18 and TRBJ2-5, with TRBD1 matching over 7 bases. CDR3 length: 14 residues. V lost 3 bases, J lost 2 bases, and 3 bases stayed unmatched. Per germline, CDR1 KGHSH and CDR2 LQKENI. Written as DNA, the CDR3 is TGTGCCAGCTCACCGAGGGACAGACAAGAGACCCAGTACTTC. Residues: CASSPRDRQETQYF.

For the CDR3, the DNA is TGTGCCAGCAGCCCCTCAGGGGCAGGGCTGTTTTTT. Residues: CASSPSGAGLFF. This chain uses TRBV7-2 with TRBJ1-4; D possibly corresponds to TRBD1 (6 bases). The germline V and J ends were trimmed by 5 bases and 14 bases, with 15 bases remaining between them. In germline, CDR1 is SGHTA, CDR2 FQGNSA. The CDR3 loop spans 12 amino acids.